This entry describes one TCR beta chain. This entry belongs to a study of shared clonotypes between healthy human individuals. Using immunoSEQ multiplex PCR, the repertoire was profiled, and TCRdb retains in-frame clones only, with some absent. The table shows about 2 million clones, with roughly 96% occurring only once. All donors were healthy HIV-negative adults lacking recent acute infections or vaccinations. The specimen sequenced was naive CD4+ T cells sorted from blood. The subset denotes: CD45RA+ positively selected. This TCR was recovered from a man aged 18 to 30 in good health.

CDR3 loop: CASSLANSGLGASAFF. The CDR3 nucleotides are TGTGCCAGCAGTTTAGCGAACAGTGGCTTGGGTGCATCAGCTTTCTTT. The chain has TRBV28 and TRBJ1-1; D is uncertain. V was shortened by 2 bases and J by 10 bases, with 23 bases between the two germline ends. CDR3 size: 16 residues. Germline V lookup: CDR1 MDHEN, CDR2 SYDVKM.